The 22 T cell receptor beta chains in this list originate from one sample, sequenced in a study of cytomegalovirus exposure and HLA in healthy donors. Some clones are missing from TCRdb's copy, which holds only in-frame ones; the method was immunoSEQ multiplex PCR. The table lists more than 95,000 clones, 95% to 97% of them singletons. The sequenced material came from PBMCs. These receptors all come from a man aged 18 to 29 in good health and CMV-seronegative.

The CDR3: CASSLTPGQGEKAFF. The CDR3 coding sequence is TGTGCCAGCAGCCTCACTCCGGGACAGGGGGAAAAAGCTTTCTTT. The chain carries TRBV4-2 and TRBJ1-1; 11 positions agree with TRBD1. The germline V gene encodes CDR1 LGHNA and CDR2 YNFKEQ. The CDR3 is 15 residues long. Trimming took 4 bases from V and 9 from J; bases not matched to a gene: 10.

V and J are TRBV27 and TRBJ1-4; 8 bases map to TRBD1. Trimming removed 7 bases from V and 8 bases from J; junction bases left unmatched: 12. This CDR3 region has 15 residues. CDR1 and CDR2 (germline): MNHEY, SMNVEV (reference sequence). The CDR3 coding sequence is TGTGCCAGCAAACCGACAGGGGTCGATTGGGAAAAACTGTTTTTT. It yields the protein CASKPTGVDWEKLFF.

The count of this clone is one. This sequence joins TRBV7-9 and TRBJ2-7, with TRBD2 as a possible D gene (5 bases). Trimming stripped 4 bases from V and 2 bases from J, with 6 bases between. The CDR3 consists of 12 residues. Germline V gives CDR1 SEHNR, CDR2 FQNEAQ (reference sequence). The CDR3 sequence: CASSSGTYEQYF. The CDR3 DNA follows: TGTGCCAGCAGCTCCGGGACCTACGAGCAGTACTTC.

V gene TRBV5-1 combines with J gene TRBJ1-3; D gene uncertain. Trimming removed 0 bases at V and 0 bases at J, with 7 bases between. CDR3 size: 15 residues. Germline V lookup: CDR1 SGHRS, CDR2 YFSETQ. The CDR3 loop reads CASSLGRLSGNTIYF. As DNA, the CDR3 is TGCGCCAGCAGCTTGGGGCGGCTCTCTGGAAACACCATATATTTT.

The genes are TRBV6-4 and TRBJ2-3; no clear D gene. Germline values: CDR1 MRHNA, CDR2 SNTAGT. V was cut by 5 bases and J by 5 bases, with 17 bases left in between. The CDR3 loop spans 15 amino acids. The CDR3 DNA sequence: TGTGCCAGCAGTAAATCACCGGAGTACGGAGATACGCAGTATTTT. Translating gives CASSKSPEYGDTQYF.

The chain uses TRBV5-1 and TRBJ2-1; D perhaps matches TRBD2 (6 bases). The CDR3 consists of 15 residues. Trimming took 5 bases from V and 4 from J, leaving 16 bases between them. Germline lookup yields CDR1 SGHRS and CDR2 YFSETQ. The CDR3 DNA follows: TGCGCCAGCAGTTTAGCGGTAAGCGGTTACAATGAGCAGTTCTTC. It codes for CASSLAVSGYNEQFF.

The CDR3 protein is CASRLRQGSFEKLFF. The CDR3, as DNA: TGTGCCAGTCGGCTAAGACAAGGTTCGTTTGAAAAACTGTTTTTT. This chain links TRBV19 with TRBJ1-4, with D unresolved. CDR3 length equals 15 residues. Per germline, CDR1 LNHDA and CDR2 SQIVND (reference sequence). V was trimmed by 8 bases and J by 7 bases, leaving 20 bases between them.

This clone was detected only once. J is TRBJ2-7 and V is TRBV13; tentatively, D is TRBD2 (6 bases). V gave up 5 bases and J gave up 2 bases, with 13 bases separating them. Germline assignment: CDR1 PRHDT and CDR2 FYEKMQ (reference sequence). CDR3 length: 14 amino acids. The DNA of the CDR3 is TGTGCCAGCAGCCCCCGGGGGAGCGCCTACGAGCAGTACTTC. Protein: CASSPRGSAYEQYF. Together with reference TRBV13 and TRBJ2-7, the CDR3 gives the full variable domain: AAGVIQSPRHLIKEKRETATLKCYPIPRHDTVYWYQQGPGQDPQFLISFYEKMQSDKGSIPDRFSAQQFSDYHSELNMSSLELGDSALYFCASSPRGSAYEQYFGPGTRLTVT.

The gene calls are TRBV4-3 and TRBJ2-1, with TRBD2 as a possible D gene (5 bases). This CDR3 is 14 amino acids long. V was pared by 1 base and J by 6 bases, with 10 bases between. Per the germline V gene, CDR1 is LGHNA and CDR2 is YSLEER. CDR3 DNA sequence: TGCGCCAGCAGCCAAGCCCTTGCGGGCAATGAGCAGTTCTTC. This encodes CASSQALAGNEQFF.

The gene calls are TRBV7-3 and TRBJ2-7, with D tentatively TRBD2 (6 bases). The CDR3 loop spans 14 amino acids. Germline CDR1 SGHTA, CDR2 FQGTGA. Deletions cut 5 bases from V and 6 bases from J, with 17 bases between. The CDR3 region is CASSPGTLTGEQYF. In nucleotides, the CDR3 is TGTGCCAGCAGCCCAGGGACTCTTACGGGCGAGCAGTACTTC.

The CDR3 region has the DNA TGTGCCAGCAGCTTACTGTTTGGGGGGGAGCAGTACTTC. Protein sequence: CASSLLFGGEQYF. The chain carries TRBV7-2 and TRBJ2-7; TRBD2 is a possible D gene (6 bases). From germline, CDR1 is SGHTA and CDR2 FQGNSA. The CDR3 consists of 13 residues. The V end was cut by 2 bases, the J end by 7 bases, with 12 bases between.

The chain combines TRBV4-1 with TRBJ2-2; tentatively, D is TRBD2 (6 bases). The germline V and J ends were trimmed by 4 bases and 3 bases, with 15 bases remaining between them. The CDR3 sequence is 16 residues long. In germline, CDR1 is MGHRA, CDR2 YSYEKL. The CDR3 sequence is CASSLSGSPDTGELFF. In DNA, the CDR3 is TGCGCCAGCAGCCTATCCGGGAGTCCCGACACCGGGGAGCTGTTTTTT.

J is TRBJ2-7 and V is TRBV18; tentatively, D is TRBD2 (5 bases). Trimming left V 2 bases short and J 3 bases short, with 5 bases between. The CDR3 spans 12 residues. Germline-derived CDR1 and CDR2 are KGHSH and LQKENI. The CDR3 region is CASSPGSYEQYF. CDR3 sequence (DNA): TGTGCCAGCTCACCAGGGAGCTACGAGCAGTACTTC.

The sample holds one count of this clone. The rearrangement links TRBV2 to TRBJ2-5; D perhaps matches TRBD2 (6 bases). This CDR3 has 16 amino acids. Germline V gene lookup returns CDR1 SNHLY and CDR2 FYNNEI. Trimming removed 3 bases from V and 1 base from J, with 15 bases in between. CDR3: CASSEEGGAIQETQYF. CDR3 in DNA: TGTGCCAGCAGTGAGGAGGGCGGGGCCATCCAAGAGACCCAGTACTTC.

The genes are TRBV27 and TRBJ2-7; TRBD2 matches at 8 bases. CDR3 length: 16 amino acids. After removal of 7 bases from V and 6 bases from J, the junction contained 17 bases not matched to a gene. Germline V gene lookup returns CDR1 MNHEY and CDR2 SMNVEV (reference sequence). The CDR3 coding sequence is TGTGCCAGCACCCCCCTCGGGGGGGAGGGCCGCGGCGAGCAGTACTTC. The encoded protein is CASTPLGGEGRGEQYF.

On this clone: Different DNA sequences within this sample yield the same CDR3. The chain couples TRBV27 to TRBJ1-5; D gene uncertain. This CDR3 comprises 14 residues. Germline values: CDR1 MNHEY, CDR2 SMNVEV (reference sequence). V lost 0 bases, J lost 1 base, and 4 bases lay in between. CDR3 nucleotides: TGTGCCAGCAGTTTATCGAGGAGCAATCAGCCCCAGCATTTT. Translated, it gives CASSLSRSNQPQHF.

This chain joins TRBV19 and TRBJ1-2, with TRBD1 matching 10 bases. CDR1 LNHDA and CDR2 SQIVND come from the germline V gene (reference sequence). The CDR3 is made up of 15 amino acids. With V trimmed by 4 bases and J by 0 bases, 2 bases remained unmatched. CDR3 nucleotides: TGTGCCAGTAGTAGGACAGGGGGGCCTAACTATGGCTACACCTTC. Its translation is CASSRTGGPNYGYTF.

CDR3 DNA: TGTGCCAGCAGCCGAAGGACAGACCAAGAGACCCAGTACTTC. Protein sequence: CASSRRTDQETQYF. The J gene is TRBJ2-5, the V gene TRBV11-1, with D maybe TRBD1 (6 bases). From germline, CDR1 is SGHAT and CDR2 FQDESV (reference sequence). The CDR3 totals 14 residues. Trimming shortened V by 5 bases and J by 0 bases, and 10 bases separated the two germline ends.

The V and J genes are TRBV5-1 and TRBJ2-1; 12 bases align to TRBD2. The V gene end was trimmed by 4 bases and the J gene end by 10 bases; junction bases not matched to a gene: 15. In germline, CDR1 is SGHRS, CDR2 YFSETQ. This CDR3 spans 17 amino acids. CDR3 DNA: TGCGCCAGCAGCACCGGGACTAGCGGGCCCTTCCTTGACGAGCAGTTCTTC. Amino acid sequence: CASSTGTSGPFLDEQFF.

V and J are TRBV27 and TRBJ1-1; D not resolved. The CDR3 spans 14 residues. Trimming left V 5 bases short and J 2 bases short, with 12 bases between. The germline V gene encodes CDR1 MNHEY and CDR2 SMNVEV (reference sequence). DNA for the CDR3: TGTGCCAGCAGTCTCTCCGCGGTCAACACTGAAGCTTTCTTT. Translation: CASSLSAVNTEAFF.

The genes are TRBV9 and TRBJ2-2, with 12 bases aligning to TRBD2. The CDR3 loop spans 19 amino acids. J was trimmed by 3 bases and V by 3 bases; bases with no gene match: 12. Germline lookup yields CDR1 SGDLS and CDR2 YYNGEE. CDR3 sequence reads: CASSAQTSGRGGDTGELFF. The CDR3 DNA reads as TGTGCCAGCAGCGCCCAGACTAGCGGGAGAGGCGGCGACACCGGGGAGCTGTTTTTT. Full variable domain (rest looked up from reference TRBV9 and TRBJ2-2): DSGVTQTPKHLITATGQRVTLRCSPRSGDLSVYWYQQSLDQGLQFLIQYYNGEERAKGNILERFSAQQFPDLHSELNLSSLELGDSALYFCASSAQTSGRGGDTGELFFGEGSRLTVL.

The chain has TRBV27 and TRBJ2-2, with TRBD2 identical over 13 bases. J gave up 7 bases and V 3 bases, and 5 bases lay outside the gene matches. This CDR3 region has 16 residues. The germline CDR1 and CDR2 sequences are MNHEY and SMNVEV (reference sequence). CDR3 protein: CASSFLLAGGGGELFF. DNA for the CDR3: TGTGCCAGCAGTTTCCTACTAGCGGGAGGGGGCGGGGAGCTGTTTTTT.